The T cell receptor beta chain described here comes from a study of beta chain features in type 1 diabetes. Every bit of the isolated RNA underwent reverse transcription, so sequencing read expressed TCRB transcripts. TCRdb's copy holds only in-frame clones and misses some; the assay was immunoSEQ multiplex PCR. The sample gives 450,000 to 600,000 clones, about 30% of which show up once; 0.065% is in the top ten. The CDR3 has 15 residues. J gave up 7 bases and V 5 bases, and 9 bases lay outside the gene matches. Germline loops: CDR1 SSHAT, CDR2 FNYEAQ (reference sequence). Over 95% purity was reached by all sorted populations.

The gene calls are TRBV7-7 and TRBJ2-1; TRBD2 agrees at 9 bases. The sample taken for sequencing was naive CD4+ T cells from blood. The receptor comes from a man aged 18-30 years in good health. CDR3 nucleotide sequence: TGTGCCAGCAGCCCTTGGGGTAGCGGGAGTAATGAGCAGTTCTTC. Its translation: CASSPWGSGSNEQFF.